Below are 16 T cell receptor beta chains sequenced from a single sample in a study of vaccination effects on CD4 cells after COVID-19 (dated 2022 in TCRdb). For these receptors, no antigen is known. To identify antigen-specific CD4+ T cell clonotypes by their expansion, the ViraFEST assay first stimulated PBMC with viral peptide pools and then applied TCR sequencing. After around ten days of culture, CD4+ T cells were isolated with the EasySep CD4+ T cell isolation kit. Negative nucleocapsid antibody results before and after vaccination confirmed that the healthy vaccine recipients had no prior SARS-CoV-2 infection. Library preparation used the immunoSEQ multiplex PCR assay. Here the immuneACCESS table is served through TCRdb, limited to in-frame sequences with V and J called. Missing clones are a known gap in these copies; in checked studies unresolved V genes cover under half, and the rest lacks a known reason. This sample is represented by some 68,000 clones; about 80% of them were singletons. The top ten hold around 3.8% of the sample.

The material sequenced was CD4+ T cells from PBMCs cultured with HCoV-OC43 spike peptides, taken before COVID-19 vaccination. According to the study, the label for this sample's cell subset or site signals: HCoV-OC43 spike overlapping peptide pool stimulation. These receptors all stem from a human donor who received a COVID-19 vaccine.

The CDR3 bases are TGTGCCAGCACTTCCTCCTATAATTCACCCCTCCACTTT. This gives the protein CASTSSYNSPLHF. The chain is built from TRBV6-5 and TRBJ1-6, with D uncertain. This CDR3 contains 13 residues. Germline values: CDR1 MNHEY, CDR2 SVGAGI. V was pared by 7 bases and J by 0 bases, with 4 bases between.

This clone was counted between two and nine times. CDR3 amino acids: CASSQGRTPYEQYV. CDR3 DNA: TGTGCCAGCAGCCAAGGCAGGACCCCCTACGAGCAGTACGTC. The chain is built from TRBV3-1 (or the pseudogene TRBV3-2) and TRBJ2-7; D is undetermined. The germline V gene has CDR1 LGHDT and CDR2 YNNKEL (reference sequence). This CDR3 is built from 14 residues. Between the trimmed V and J ends, which lost 1 base and 2 bases, there was a span of 9 bases.

The V gene is TRBV5-4, the J gene TRBJ1-1; 8 bases agree with TRBD1. CDR3 size: 14 residues. The trim removed 4 bases at V and 3 bases at J, leaving 5 bases unmatched. CDR1 is SGHNT and CDR2 is YYREEE in the germline V gene (reference sequence). This CDR3 is CASSPDRADTEAFF. The CDR3 coding sequence is TGTGCCAGCAGCCCGGACAGGGCGGACACTGAAGCTTTCTTT.

V gene TRBV28 combines with J gene TRBJ1-6; no clear D. Trimming cost V 1 base and J 1 base, with 8 bases left between them. This CDR3 is 16 amino acids long. The germline CDR1 and CDR2 sequences are MDHEN and SYDVKM. The CDR3: CASSLYGRSYNSPLHF. CDR3 bases: TGTGCCAGCAGTTTATATGGGCGATCCTATAATTCACCCCTCCACTTT. The full variable domain, rest sourced from reference TRBV28 and TRBJ1-6, is DVKVTQSSRYLVKRTGEKVFLECVQDMDHENMFWYRQDPGLGLRLIYFSYDVKMKEKGDIPEGYSVSREKKERFSLILESASTNQTSMYLCASSLYGRSYNSPLHFGNGTRLTVT.

In this sample, this clone turned up a few times. The chain joins TRBV6-5 to TRBJ1-4; D uncertain. V lost 2 bases to trimming and J lost 7 bases, with 14 bases between them. In germline, CDR1 is MNHEY, CDR2 SVGAGI. The CDR3 extends over 15 amino acids. The CDR3, as DNA: TGTGCCAGCAGTTACAGGCTCACGGCAAGTGAAAAACTGTTTTTT. Translating it yields CASSYRLTASEKLFF.

This clone showed up just a few times. V and J are TRBV5-1 and TRBJ2-7; possible D gene TRBD2, 5 bases. Trimming stripped 5 bases from V and 7 bases from J, with 13 bases between. The CDR3 consists of 12 residues. From germline, CDR1 is SGHRS and CDR2 YFSETQ. The CDR3 DNA follows: TGCGCCAGCAGGGACTCAACGGGGGAGCAGTACGTC. It codes for CASRDSTGEQYV.

The chain carries TRBV5-1 and TRBJ2-3; D unclear. Germline values: CDR1 SGHRS, CDR2 YFSETQ. V was clipped by 1 base and J by 0 bases, with 9 bases between them. The CDR3 has 15 residues. In DNA, the CDR3 is TGCGCCAGCAGCTTGACCGTCAGTAGCACAGATACGCAGTATTTT. It specifies CASSLTVSSTDTQYF.

The rearrangement links TRBV7-9 to TRBJ2-3; TRBD2 agrees at 9 bases. The CDR3 contains 15 residues. Trimming took 6 bases from V and 1 from J; bases not matched to a gene: 5. CDR1 and CDR2 from the germline V gene are SEHNR and FQNEAQ (reference sequence). For the CDR3, the DNA is TGTGCCAGCAGATTCGCGGGGGGGGGCACAGATACGCAGTATTTT. This encodes CASRFAGGGTDTQYF.

This chain joins TRBV28 and TRBJ1-5; D is possibly TRBD1 (5 bases). The germline CDR1 and CDR2 sequences are MDHEN and SYDVKM. The CDR3 length is 17 residues. The V gene lost 6 bases and the J gene lost 4 bases, with 22 bases spanning the gap. The CDR3, as DNA: TGTGCCAGCAGCGAAACTGGGGCGGACAACTTAAATCAGCCCCAGCATTTT. Translating gives CASSETGADNLNQPQHF.

J is TRBJ1-3 and V is TRBV25-1; D unresolved. Germline V gives CDR1 MGHDK, CDR2 SYGVNS. V shed 0 bases and J shed 0 bases, with 9 bases lying between them. The length of the CDR3 is 16 residues. CDR3 loop: CASSEYGSHSGNTIYF. CDR3 coding DNA: TGTGCCAGCAGTGAATATGGTTCCCACTCTGGAAACACCATATATTTT.

CDR3 sequence reads: CSASNRIRDTGELFF. The CDR3 DNA sequence: TGCAGTGCTAGTAATAGGATTAGGGACACCGGGGAGCTGTTTTTT. The V and J genes are TRBV20-1 and TRBJ2-2; no firm D call. The CDR3 runs 15 residues. The V gene's germline CDR1 is DFQATT and CDR2 SNEGSKA (reference sequence). V lost 3 bases and J lost 3, with 14 bases in between.

The chain employs TRBV4-1 and TRBJ2-1, with unresolved D. This CDR3 region has 13 residues. The germline V gene encodes CDR1 MGHRA and CDR2 YSYEKL. V was trimmed by 1 base and J by 5 bases, leaving 6 bases between them. This CDR3 reads CASSQGRNNEQFF. In DNA form, the CDR3 reads TGCGCCAGCAGCCAAGGGCGCAACAATGAGCAGTTCTTC.

This chain links TRBV7-2 with TRBJ1-6; D call uncertain. CDR1 and CDR2 (germline): SGHTA, FQGNSA. Trimming shortened V by 0 bases and J by 1 base, and 7 bases separated the two germline ends. This CDR3 has 16 amino acids. The DNA of the CDR3 is TGTGCCAGCAGCTTAGCTCGGGGTTCCTATAATTCACCCCTCCACTTT. This encodes CASSLARGSYNSPLHF.

This chain uses TRBV30 with TRBJ2-4, with 12 bases matching TRBD1. CDR3 size: 14 residues. Germline V gene data show CDR1 as GTSNPN and CDR2 as SVGIG (reference sequence). After removal of 2 bases from V and 6 bases from J, the junction contained 2 bases not matched to a gene. This CDR3 reads CAWSPGQGANIQYF. In DNA, the CDR3 is TGTGCCTGGAGTCCGGGACAGGGGGCAAACATTCAGTACTTC. The full variable domain, its missing parts supplied by reference TRBV30 and TRBJ2-4, is SQTIHQWPATLVQPVGSPLSLECTVEGTSNPNLYWYRQAAGRGLQLLFYSVGIGQISSEVPQNLSASRPQDRQFILSSKKLLLSDSGFYLCAWSPGQGANIQYFGAGTRLSVL.

The table lists this clone with a count of one. The chain joins TRBV4-1 to TRBJ1-6; D not certain. The V and J ends lost 4 bases and 6 bases respectively, with 13 bases between them. CDR3 length equals 15 residues. The V gene's germline CDR1 is MGHRA and CDR2 YSYEKL. CDR3 loop: CASSLRRGPNSPLHF. The CDR3 DNA is TGCGCCAGCAGCCTCCGGCGCGGACCTAATTCACCCCTCCACTTT.

The chain links TRBV6-6 to TRBJ1-2; D possibly corresponds to TRBD1 (5 bases). Germline CDR1 reads MNHNY; CDR2 reads SVGAGI (reference sequence). Deletions cut 5 bases from V and 3 bases from J, with 22 bases between. The CDR3 is 17 residues long. The CDR3: CASSPRPRTRGDYGYTF. DNA of the CDR3: TGTGCCAGCAGTCCGAGGCCGCGGACGAGGGGTGACTATGGCTACACCTTC.